This T cell receptor beta chain was observed in a study of cytomegalovirus exposure and HLA in healthy donors. Study-wide points: Associated with cytomegalovirus, according to the listing, were some 150 TCR beta chains. About 87% or about 30% of the time was how often most TCR beta V segments were productive, according to an earlier analysis. Evidence from a later analysis indicated that most CMV-associated TCR beta chains looked HLA-restricted.

Between the trimmed V and J ends, which lost 0 bases and 8 bases, there was a span of 23 bases. Germline V lookup: CDR1 SGHRS, CDR2 YFSETQ. The CDR3 runs 17 residues. Both 60 Vbeta primers and 13 Jbeta primers went into the PCR. The table came from immunoSEQ multiplex PCR; TCRdb's copy has only in-frame clones and leaves some out. The table records over 150,000 clones, 80% to 85% of them present only once. Worth noting for this clone: As yet, its antigen is unknown.

Sample: PBMCs. The source is a girl aged 2-10 years in good health and CMV-seropositive. The rearrangement uses TRBV5-1 and TRBJ1-2, with D possibly matching TRBD1 (5 bases). Here the CDR3 reads CASSLGSSGIVNEGYTF. In nucleotides, the CDR3 is TGCGCCAGCAGCTTGGGGAGTTCAGGGATAGTGAACGAGGGCTACACCTTC. Using reference TRBV5-1 and TRBJ1-2 for the parts outside the CDR3, the full variable domain is KAGVTQTPRYLIKTRGQQVTLSCSPISGHRSVSWYQQTPGQGLQFLFEYFSETQRNKGNFPGRFSGRQFSNSRSEMNVSTLELGDSALYLCASSLGSSGIVNEGYTFGSGTRLTVV.